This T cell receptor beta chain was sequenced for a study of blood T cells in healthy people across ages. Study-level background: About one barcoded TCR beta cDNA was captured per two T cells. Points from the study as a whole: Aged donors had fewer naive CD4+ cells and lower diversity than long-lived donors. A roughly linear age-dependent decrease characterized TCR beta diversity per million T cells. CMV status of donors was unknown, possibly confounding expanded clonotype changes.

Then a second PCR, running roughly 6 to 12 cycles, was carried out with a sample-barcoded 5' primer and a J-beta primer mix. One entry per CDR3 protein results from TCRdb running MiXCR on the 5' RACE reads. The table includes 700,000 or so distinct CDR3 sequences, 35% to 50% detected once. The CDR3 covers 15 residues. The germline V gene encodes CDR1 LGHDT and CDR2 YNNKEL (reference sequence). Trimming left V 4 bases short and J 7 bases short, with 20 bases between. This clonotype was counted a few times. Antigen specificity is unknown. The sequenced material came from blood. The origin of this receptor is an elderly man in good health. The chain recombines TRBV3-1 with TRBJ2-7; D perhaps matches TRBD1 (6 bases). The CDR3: CASSPLLVTGREQYF. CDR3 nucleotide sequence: TGTGCCAGCAGCCCGCTATTGGTAACAGGGCGGGAGCAGTACTTC.